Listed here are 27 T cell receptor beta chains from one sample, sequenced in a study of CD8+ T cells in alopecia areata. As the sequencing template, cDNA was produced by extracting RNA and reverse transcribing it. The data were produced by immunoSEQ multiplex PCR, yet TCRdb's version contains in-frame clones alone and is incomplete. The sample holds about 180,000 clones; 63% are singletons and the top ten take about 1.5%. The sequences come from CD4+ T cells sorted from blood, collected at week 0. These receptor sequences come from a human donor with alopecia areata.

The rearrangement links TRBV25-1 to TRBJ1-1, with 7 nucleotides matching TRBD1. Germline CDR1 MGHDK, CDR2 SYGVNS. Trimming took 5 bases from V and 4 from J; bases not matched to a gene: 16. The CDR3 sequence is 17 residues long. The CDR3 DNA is TGTGCCAGCAGTCCGAAGCGGAACAGGGGATGGGGCACTGAAGCTTTCTTT. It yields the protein CASSPKRNRGWGTEAFF.

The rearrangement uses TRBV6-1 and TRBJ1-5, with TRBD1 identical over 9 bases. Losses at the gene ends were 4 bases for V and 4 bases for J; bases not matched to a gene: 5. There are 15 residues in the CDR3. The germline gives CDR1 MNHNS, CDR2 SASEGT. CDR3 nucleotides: TGTGCCAGCAGTGGGGAACAGGGGGCGAATCAGCCCCAGCATTTT. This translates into CASSGEQGANQPQHF.

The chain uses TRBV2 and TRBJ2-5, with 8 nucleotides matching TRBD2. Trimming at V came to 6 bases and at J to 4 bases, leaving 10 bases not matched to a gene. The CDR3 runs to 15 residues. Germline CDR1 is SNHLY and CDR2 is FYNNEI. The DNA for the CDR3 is TGTGCCAGCAGCCCACGAACTACTAGCGGAGAGACCCAGTACTTC. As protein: CASSPRTTSGETQYF. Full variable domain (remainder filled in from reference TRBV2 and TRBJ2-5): EPEVTQTPSHQVTQMGQEVILRCVPISNHLYFYWYRQILGQKVEFLVSFYNNEISEKSEIFDDQFSVERPDGSNFTLKIRSTKLEDSAMYFCASSPRTTSGETQYFGPGTRLLVL.

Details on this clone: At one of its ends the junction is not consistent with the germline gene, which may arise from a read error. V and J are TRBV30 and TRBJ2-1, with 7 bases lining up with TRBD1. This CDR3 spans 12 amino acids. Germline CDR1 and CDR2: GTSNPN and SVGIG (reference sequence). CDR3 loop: CAWSPTRDSRVF. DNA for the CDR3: TGTGCCTGGAGTCCTACCCGGGACAGTAGGGTCTTC.

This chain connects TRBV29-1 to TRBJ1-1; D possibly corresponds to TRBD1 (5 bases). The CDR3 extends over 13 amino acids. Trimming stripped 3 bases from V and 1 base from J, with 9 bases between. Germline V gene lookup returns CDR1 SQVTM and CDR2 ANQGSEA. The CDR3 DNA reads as TGCAGCGTTGAGGGGGATGGGAACACTGAAGCTTTCTTT. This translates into CSVEGDGNTEAFF.

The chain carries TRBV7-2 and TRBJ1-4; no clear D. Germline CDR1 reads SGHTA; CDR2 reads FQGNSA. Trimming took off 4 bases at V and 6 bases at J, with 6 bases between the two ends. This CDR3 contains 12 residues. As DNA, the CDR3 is TGTGCCAGCAGCTCCTTCGATGAAAAACTGTTTTTT. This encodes CASSSFDEKLFF.

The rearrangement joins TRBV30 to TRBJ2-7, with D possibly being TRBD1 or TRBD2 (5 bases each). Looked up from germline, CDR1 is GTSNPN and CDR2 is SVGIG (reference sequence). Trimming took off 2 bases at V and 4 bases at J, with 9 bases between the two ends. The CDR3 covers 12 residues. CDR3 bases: TGTGCCTGGAGTTACGAGGGGTACGAGCAGTACTTC. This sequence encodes CAWSYEGYEQYF. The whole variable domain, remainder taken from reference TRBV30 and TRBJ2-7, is SQTIHQWPATLVQPVGSPLSLECTVEGTSNPNLYWYRQAAGRGLQLLFYSVGIGQISSEVPQNLSASRPQDRQFILSSKKLLLSDSGFYLCAWSYEGYEQYFGPGTRLTVT.

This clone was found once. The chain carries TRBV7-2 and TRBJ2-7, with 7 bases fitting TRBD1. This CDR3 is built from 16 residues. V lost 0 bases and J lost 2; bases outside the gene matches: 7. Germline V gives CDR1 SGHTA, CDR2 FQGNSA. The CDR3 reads CASSLAGTVKTYEQYF. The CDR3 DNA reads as TGTGCCAGCAGCTTAGCAGGGACAGTAAAGACCTACGAGCAGTACTTC.

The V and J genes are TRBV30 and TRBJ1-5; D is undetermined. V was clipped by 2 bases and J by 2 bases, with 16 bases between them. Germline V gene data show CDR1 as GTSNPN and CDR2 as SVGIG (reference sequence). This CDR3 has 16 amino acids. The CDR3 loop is CAWSPNADLGNQPQHF. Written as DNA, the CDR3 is TGTGCCTGGAGTCCTAATGCGGACCTGGGCAATCAGCCCCAGCATTTT.

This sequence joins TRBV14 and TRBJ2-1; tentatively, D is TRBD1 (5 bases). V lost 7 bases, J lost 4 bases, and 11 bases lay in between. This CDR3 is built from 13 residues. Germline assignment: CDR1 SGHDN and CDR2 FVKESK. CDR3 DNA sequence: TGTGCCAGCACCGACGACAGTTACAATGAGCAGTTCTTC. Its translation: CASTDDSYNEQFF.

This CDR3 reads CSVESSGDRGRNGYTF. The CDR3 region has the DNA TGCAGCGTTGAAAGTAGTGGGGACAGGGGGCGAAATGGCTACACCTTC. This chain connects TRBV29-1 to TRBJ1-2, with 12 bases that match TRBD1. The CDR3 is made up of 16 amino acids. CDR1 is SQVTM, CDR2 ANQGSEA, per germline. J was trimmed by 6 bases and V by 2 bases; bases with no gene match: 10.

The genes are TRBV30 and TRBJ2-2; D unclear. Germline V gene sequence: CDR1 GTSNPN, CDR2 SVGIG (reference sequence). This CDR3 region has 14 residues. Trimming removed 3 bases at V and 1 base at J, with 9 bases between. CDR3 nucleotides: TGTGCCTGGAGGCCCATGATGAACACCGGGGAGCTGTTTTTT. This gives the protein CAWRPMMNTGELFF.

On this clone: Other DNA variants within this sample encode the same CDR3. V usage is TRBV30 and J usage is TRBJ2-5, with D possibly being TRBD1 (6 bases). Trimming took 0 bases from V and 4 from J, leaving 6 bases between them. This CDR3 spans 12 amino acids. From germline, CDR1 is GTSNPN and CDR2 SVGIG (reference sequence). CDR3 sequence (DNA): TGTGCCTGGAGTGTAGGGGGAGAGACCCAGTACTTC. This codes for CAWSVGGETQYF.

The CDR3 DNA follows: TGTGCCAGCCGGCCGCGCTACACCTTC. Its protein product is CASRPRYTF. V is TRBV6-5 and J is TRBJ1-2; D remains ambiguous. CDR3 length: 9 amino acids. CDR1 MNHEY and CDR2 SVGAGI come from the germline V gene. Between the trimmed V and J ends, which lost 8 bases and 9 bases, there was a span of 7 bases.

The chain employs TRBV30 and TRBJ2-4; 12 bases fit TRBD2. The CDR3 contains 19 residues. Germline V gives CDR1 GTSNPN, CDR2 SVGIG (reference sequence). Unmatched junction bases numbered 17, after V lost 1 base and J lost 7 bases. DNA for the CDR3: TGTGCCTGGAGTGGGCCGGGACTAGCGGGCCAGCCGTCAGTGAACATTCAGTACTTC. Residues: CAWSGPGLAGQPSVNIQYF.

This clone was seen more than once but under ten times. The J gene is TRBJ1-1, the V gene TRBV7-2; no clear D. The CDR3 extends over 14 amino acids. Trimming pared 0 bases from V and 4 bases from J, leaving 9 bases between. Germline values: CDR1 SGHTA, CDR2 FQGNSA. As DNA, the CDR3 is TGTGCCAGCAGCTTAGCACGGTGGGGCACTGAAGCTTTCTTT. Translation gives CASSLARWGTEAFF.

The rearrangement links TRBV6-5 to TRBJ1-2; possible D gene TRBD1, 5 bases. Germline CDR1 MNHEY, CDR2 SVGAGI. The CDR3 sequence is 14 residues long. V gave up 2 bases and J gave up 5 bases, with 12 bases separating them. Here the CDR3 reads CASSYGGPGYGYTF. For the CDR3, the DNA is TGTGCCAGCAGTTACGGGGGACCCGGATATGGCTACACCTTC.

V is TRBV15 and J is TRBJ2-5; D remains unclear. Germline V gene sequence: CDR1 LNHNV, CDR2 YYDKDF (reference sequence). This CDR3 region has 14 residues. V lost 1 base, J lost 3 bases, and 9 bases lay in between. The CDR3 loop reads CATSRVSRKETQYF. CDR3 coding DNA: TGTGCCACCAGCAGAGTTTCGCGAAAAGAGACCCAGTACTTC.

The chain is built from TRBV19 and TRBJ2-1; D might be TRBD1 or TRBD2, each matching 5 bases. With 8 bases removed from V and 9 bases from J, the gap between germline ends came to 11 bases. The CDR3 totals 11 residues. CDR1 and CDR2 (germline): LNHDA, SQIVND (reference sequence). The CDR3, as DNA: TGTGCCAGTCGCGAGGGGCGTGAGCAGTTCTTC. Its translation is CASREGREQFF.

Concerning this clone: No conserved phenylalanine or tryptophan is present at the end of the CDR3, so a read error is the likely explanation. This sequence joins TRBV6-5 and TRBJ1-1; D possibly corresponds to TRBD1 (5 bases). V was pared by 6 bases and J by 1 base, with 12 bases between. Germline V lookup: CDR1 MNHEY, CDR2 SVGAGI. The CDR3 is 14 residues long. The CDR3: CASRQNGQNTEAFS. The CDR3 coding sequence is TGTGCCAGCAGGCAGAATGGACAGAACACTGAAGCTTTCTCT.

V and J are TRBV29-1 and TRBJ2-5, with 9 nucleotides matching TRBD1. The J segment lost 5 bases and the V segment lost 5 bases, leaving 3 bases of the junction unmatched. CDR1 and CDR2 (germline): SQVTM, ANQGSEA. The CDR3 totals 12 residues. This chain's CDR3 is CSVSGTGETQYF. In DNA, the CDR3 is TGCAGCGTTTCCGGGACAGGGGAGACCCAGTACTTC.

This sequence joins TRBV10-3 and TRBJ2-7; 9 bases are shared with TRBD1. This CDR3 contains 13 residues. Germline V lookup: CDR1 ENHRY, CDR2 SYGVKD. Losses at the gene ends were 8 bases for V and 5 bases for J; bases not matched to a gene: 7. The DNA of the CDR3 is TGTGCCATCCAAGGGACAGGGTCCGACGAGCAGTACTTC. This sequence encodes CAIQGTGSDEQYF.

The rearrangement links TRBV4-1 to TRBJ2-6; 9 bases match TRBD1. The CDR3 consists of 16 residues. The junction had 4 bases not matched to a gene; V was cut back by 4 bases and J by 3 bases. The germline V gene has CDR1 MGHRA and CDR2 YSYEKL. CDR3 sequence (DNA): TGCGCCAGCAGCCTGGGACAGGGTAATGGGGCCAACGTCCTGACTTTC. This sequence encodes CASSLGQGNGANVLTF.

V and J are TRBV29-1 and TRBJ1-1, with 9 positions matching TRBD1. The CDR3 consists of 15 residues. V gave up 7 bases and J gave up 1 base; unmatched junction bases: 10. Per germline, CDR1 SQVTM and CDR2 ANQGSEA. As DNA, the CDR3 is TGCAGCGCCAAAGGCCCGGGACAGGGGAACACTGAAGCTTTCTTT. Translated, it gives CSAKGPGQGNTEAFF. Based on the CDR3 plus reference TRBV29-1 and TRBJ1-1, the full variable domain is SAVISQKPSRDICQRGTSLTIQCQVDSQVTMMFWYRQQPGQSLTLIATANQGSEATYESGFVIDKFPISRPNLTFSTLTVSNMSPEDSSIYLCSAKGPGQGNTEAFFGQGTRLTVV.

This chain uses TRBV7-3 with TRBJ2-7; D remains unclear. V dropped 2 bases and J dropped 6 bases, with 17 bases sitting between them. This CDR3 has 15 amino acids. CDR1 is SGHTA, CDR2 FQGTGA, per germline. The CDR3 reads CASSLVPEDIREQYF. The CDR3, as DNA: TGTGCCAGCAGCTTAGTCCCAGAAGATATTCGCGAGCAGTACTTC.

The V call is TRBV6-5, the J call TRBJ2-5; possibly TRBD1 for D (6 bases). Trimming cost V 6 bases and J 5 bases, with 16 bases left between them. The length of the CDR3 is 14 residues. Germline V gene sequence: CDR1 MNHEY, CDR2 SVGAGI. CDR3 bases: TGTGCCAGCAGCCGAACAGGGCGGCGGGAGACCCAGTACTTC. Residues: CASSRTGRRETQYF.

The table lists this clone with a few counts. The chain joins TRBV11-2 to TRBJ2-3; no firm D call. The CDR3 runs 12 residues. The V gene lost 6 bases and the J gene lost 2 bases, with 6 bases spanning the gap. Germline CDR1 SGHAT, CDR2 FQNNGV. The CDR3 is CASSESTDTQYF. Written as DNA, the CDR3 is TGTGCCAGCAGTGAATCCACAGATACGCAGTATTTT.